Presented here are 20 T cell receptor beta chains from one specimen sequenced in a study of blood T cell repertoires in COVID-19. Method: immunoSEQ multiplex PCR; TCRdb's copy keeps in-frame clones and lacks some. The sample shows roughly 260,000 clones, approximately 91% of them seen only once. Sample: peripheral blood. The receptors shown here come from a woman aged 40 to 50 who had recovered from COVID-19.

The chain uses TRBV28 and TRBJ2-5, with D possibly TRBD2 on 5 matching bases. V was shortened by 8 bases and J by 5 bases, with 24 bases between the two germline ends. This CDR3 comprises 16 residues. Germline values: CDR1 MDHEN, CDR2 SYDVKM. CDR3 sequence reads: CASAVGVLDIAETQYF. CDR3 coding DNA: TGTGCCAGCGCCGTCGGGGTACTAGATATTGCGGAGACCCAGTACTTC. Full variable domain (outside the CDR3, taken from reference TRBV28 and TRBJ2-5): DVKVTQSSRYLVKRTGEKVFLECVQDMDHENMFWYRQDPGLGLRLIYFSYDVKMKEKGDIPEGYSVSREKKERFSLILESASTNQTSMYLCASAVGVLDIAETQYFGPGTRLLVL.

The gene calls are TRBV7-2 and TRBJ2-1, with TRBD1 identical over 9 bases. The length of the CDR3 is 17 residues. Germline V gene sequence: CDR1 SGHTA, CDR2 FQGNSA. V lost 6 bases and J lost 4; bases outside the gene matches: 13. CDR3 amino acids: CASSSITRDRVYNEQFF. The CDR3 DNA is TGTGCCAGCAGTTCAATCACCCGGGACAGGGTTTACAATGAGCAGTTCTTC. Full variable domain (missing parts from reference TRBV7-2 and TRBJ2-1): GAGVSQSPSNKVTEKGKDVELRCDPISGHTALYWYRQSLGQGLEFLIYFQGNSAPDKSGLPSDRFSAERTGGSVSTLTIQRTQQEDSAVYLCASSSITRDRVYNEQFFGPGTRLTVL.

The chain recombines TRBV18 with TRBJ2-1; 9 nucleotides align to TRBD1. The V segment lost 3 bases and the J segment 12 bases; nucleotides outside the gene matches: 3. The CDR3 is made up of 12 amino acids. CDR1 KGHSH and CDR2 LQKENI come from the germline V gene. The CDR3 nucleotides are TGTGCCAGCTCACCGGGACAGGGAGGGCAGTTCTTC. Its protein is CASSPGQGGQFF. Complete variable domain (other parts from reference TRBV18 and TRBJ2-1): NAGVMQNPRHLVRRRGQEARLRCSPMKGHSHVYWYRQLPEEGLKFMVYLQKENIIDESGMPKERFSAEFPKEGPSILRIQQVVRGDSAAYFCASSPGQGGQFFGPGTRLTVL.

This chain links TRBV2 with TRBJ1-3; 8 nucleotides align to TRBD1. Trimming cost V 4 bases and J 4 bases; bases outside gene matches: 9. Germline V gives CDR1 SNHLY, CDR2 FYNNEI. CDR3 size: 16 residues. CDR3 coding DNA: TGTGCCAGCAGTGGGGGTGACAGGGGAGCAGGAAACACCATATATTTT. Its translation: CASSGGDRGAGNTIYF.

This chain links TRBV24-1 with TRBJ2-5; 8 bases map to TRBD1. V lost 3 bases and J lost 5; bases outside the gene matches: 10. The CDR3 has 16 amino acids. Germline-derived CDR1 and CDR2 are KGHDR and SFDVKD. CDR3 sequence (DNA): TGTGCCACCAGTGATGCGCCTGGACAGGGTCGGGAGACCCAGTACTTC. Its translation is CATSDAPGQGRETQYF.

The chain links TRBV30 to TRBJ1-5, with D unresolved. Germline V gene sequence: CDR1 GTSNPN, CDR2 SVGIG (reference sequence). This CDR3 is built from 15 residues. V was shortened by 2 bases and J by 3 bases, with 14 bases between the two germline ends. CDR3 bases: TGTGCCTGGAGTTTTGGTTCGGCGGTCAATCAGCCCCAGCATTTT. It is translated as CAWSFGSAVNQPQHF.

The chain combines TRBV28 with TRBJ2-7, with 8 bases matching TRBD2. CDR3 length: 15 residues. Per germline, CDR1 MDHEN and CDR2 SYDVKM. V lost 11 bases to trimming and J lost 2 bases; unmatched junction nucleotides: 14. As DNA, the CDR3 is TGTGCCGCCAAACCACCTAGCGGGCCGACCTACGAGCAGTACTTC. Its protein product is CAAKPPSGPTYEQYF.

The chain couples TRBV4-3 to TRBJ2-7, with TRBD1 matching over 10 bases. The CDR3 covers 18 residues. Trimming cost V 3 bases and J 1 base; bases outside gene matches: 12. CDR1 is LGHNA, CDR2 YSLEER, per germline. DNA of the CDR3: TGCGCCAGCAGCCAGACTCGACAGGGGGCAGGGGTATCCTACGAGCAGTACTTC. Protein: CASSQTRQGAGVSYEQYF.

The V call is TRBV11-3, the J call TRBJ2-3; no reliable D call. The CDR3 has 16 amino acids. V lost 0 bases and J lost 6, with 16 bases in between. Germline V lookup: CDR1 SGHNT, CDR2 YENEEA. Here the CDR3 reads CASSLDYRVKPDTQYF. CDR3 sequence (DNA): TGTGCCAGCAGCTTAGATTATCGGGTAAAACCGGATACGCAGTATTTT.

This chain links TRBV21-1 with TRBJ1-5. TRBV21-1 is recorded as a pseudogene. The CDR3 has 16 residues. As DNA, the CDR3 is TGTGCCAGCCTCAATTGGAGGGGCCGGGGCAATCAGCCCCAGCATTTT. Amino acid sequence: CASLNWRGRGNQPQHF.

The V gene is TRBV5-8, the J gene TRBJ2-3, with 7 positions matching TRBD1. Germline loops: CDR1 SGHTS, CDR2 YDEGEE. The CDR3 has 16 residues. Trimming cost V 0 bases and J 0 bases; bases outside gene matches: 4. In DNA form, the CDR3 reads TGTGCCAGCAGCTTGGTGGTCAGGGGGAGCACAGATACGCAGTATTTT. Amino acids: CASSLVVRGSTDTQYF.

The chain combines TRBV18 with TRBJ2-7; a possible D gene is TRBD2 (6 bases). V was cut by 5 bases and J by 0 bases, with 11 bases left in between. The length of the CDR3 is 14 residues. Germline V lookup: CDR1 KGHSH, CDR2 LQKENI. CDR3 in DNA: TGTGCCAGCTCAGCCGGGAGTCTCTCCTACGAGCAGTACTTC. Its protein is CASSAGSLSYEQYF.

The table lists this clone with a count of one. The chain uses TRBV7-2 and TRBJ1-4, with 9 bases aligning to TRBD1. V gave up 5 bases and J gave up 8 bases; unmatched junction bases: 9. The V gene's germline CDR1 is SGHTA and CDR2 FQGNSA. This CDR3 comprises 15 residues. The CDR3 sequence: CASSNRGQGREKLFF. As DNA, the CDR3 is TGTGCCAGCAGCAATCGAGGACAGGGGAGGGAAAAACTGTTTTTT.

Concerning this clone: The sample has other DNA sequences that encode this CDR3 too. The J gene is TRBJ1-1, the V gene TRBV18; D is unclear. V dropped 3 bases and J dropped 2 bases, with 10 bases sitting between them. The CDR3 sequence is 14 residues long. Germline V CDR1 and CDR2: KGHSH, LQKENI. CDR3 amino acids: CASSPARLNTEAFF. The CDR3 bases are TGTGCCAGCTCACCGGCGCGGCTTAACACTGAAGCTTTCTTT. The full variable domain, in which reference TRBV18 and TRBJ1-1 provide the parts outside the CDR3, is NAGVMQNPRHLVRRRGQEARLRCSPMKGHSHVYWYRQLPEEGLKFMVYLQKENIIDESGMPKERFSAEFPKEGPSILRIQQVVRGDSAAYFCASSPARLNTEAFFGQGTRLTVV.

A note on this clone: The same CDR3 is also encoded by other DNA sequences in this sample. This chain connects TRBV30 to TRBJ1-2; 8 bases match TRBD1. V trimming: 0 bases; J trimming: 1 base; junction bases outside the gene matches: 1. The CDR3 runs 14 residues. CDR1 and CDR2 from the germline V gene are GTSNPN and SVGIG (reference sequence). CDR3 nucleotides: TGTGCCTGGAGTGTACAGGGGGTTAACTATGGCTACACCTTC. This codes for CAWSVQGVNYGYTF.

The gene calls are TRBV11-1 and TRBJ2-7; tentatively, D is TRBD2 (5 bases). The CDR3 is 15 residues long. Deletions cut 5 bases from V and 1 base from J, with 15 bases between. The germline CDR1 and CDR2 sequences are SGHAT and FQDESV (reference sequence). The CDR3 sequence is CASSPQRLYSYEQYF. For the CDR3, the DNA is TGTGCCAGCAGCCCTCAGCGGCTTTATTCCTACGAGCAGTACTTC.

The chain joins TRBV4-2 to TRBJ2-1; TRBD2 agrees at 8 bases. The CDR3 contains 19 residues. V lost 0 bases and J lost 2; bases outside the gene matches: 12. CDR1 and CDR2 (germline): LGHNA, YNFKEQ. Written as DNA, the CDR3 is TGTGCCAGCAGCCAAGAAGATTGGGCGGGGGGAGCGACCTACAATGAGCAGTTCTTC. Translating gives CASSQEDWAGGATYNEQFF.

As DNA, the CDR3 is TGTGCCAGCAGTCGGACAGGGAACACTGAAGCTTTCTTT. Amino acid sequence: CASSRTGNTEAFF. This chain connects TRBV11-3 to TRBJ1-1; 7 nucleotides match TRBD1. Germline assignment: CDR1 SGHNT and CDR2 YENEEA. The CDR3 length is 13 residues. V shed 6 bases and J 1 base; nucleotides not matched to a gene: 2.

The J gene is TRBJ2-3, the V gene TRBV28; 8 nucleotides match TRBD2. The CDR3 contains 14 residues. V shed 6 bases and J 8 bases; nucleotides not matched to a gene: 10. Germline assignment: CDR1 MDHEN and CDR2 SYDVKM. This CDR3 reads CASRPTSVGVTQYF. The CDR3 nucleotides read TGTGCCAGCAGGCCGACTAGCGTCGGTGTTACGCAGTATTTT.

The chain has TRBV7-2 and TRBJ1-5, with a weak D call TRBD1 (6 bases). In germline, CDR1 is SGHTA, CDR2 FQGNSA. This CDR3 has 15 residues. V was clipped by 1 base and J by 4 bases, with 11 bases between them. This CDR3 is CASSLVTGQNQPQHF. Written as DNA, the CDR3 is TGTGCCAGCAGCTTAGTGACAGGACAAAATCAGCCCCAGCATTTT.